These 19 T cell receptor beta chains were sequenced from one sample in a study of T cells in Graves' hyperthyroidism and ophthalmopathy (dated by TCRdb to between 2018 and 2020). Libraries were constructed by multiplex PCR. The sequencer was an Illumina HiSeq 2000. The TCR beta CDR3 regions were amplified from the RNA transcripts. For the first round of RT-PCR on the TCR CDR3, the HTBI primer set was used together with the Qiagen OneStep RT-PCR kit. TCRdb's own reprocessing of the public reads used fastp at Q25 and MiXCR and kept productive beta chains. CDR3 protein sequences are deduplicated, and each keeps its most common genes and DNA. The sample records 300,000 to 400,000 distinct CDR3 sequences, around 20% of which are singletons. The ten top clones hold 50% of the sample. The sequenced material came from blood. The receptor set was obtained from a woman aged 45-60 years with Graves' hyperthyroidism.

The chain carries TRBV9 and TRBJ2-5; weak D call: TRBD1 (6 bases). Trimming took off 4 bases at V and 2 bases at J, with 12 bases between the two ends. CDR1 is SGDLS and CDR2 is YYNGEE in the germline V gene. CDR3 length equals 14 residues. CDR3 sequence (DNA): TGTGCCAGCAGCCCCCGACAGGCGCAAGAGACCCAGTACTTC. It is translated as CASSPRQAQETQYF.

The chain employs TRBV6-5 and TRBJ1-3; D is unresolved. Trimming removed 2 bases at V and 4 bases at J, with 9 bases between. The CDR3 is 14 amino acids. Per the germline V gene, CDR1 is MNHEY and CDR2 is SVGAGI. The CDR3 DNA sequence: TGTGCCAGCAGTTACGCCCGAGGGGGAAACACCATATATTTT. As protein: CASSYARGGNTIYF.

In its sample, this clonotype was seen a few times. The J gene is TRBJ2-2, the V gene TRBV28, with D tentatively TRBD1 (5 bases). Germline loops: CDR1 MDHEN, CDR2 SYDVKM. The CDR3 totals 15 residues. V lost 4 bases and J lost 5, with 14 bases in between. CDR3 sequence (DNA): TGTGCCAGCAGTTCCCCCGACAGATATACCGGGGAGCTGTTTTTT. Translated: CASSSPDRYTGELFF.

The chain is built from TRBV27 and TRBJ1-1; weak D call: TRBD1 (5 bases). The V gene's germline CDR1 is MNHEY and CDR2 SMNVEV (reference sequence). V was clipped by 2 bases and J by 5 bases, with 21 bases between them. The CDR3 totals 17 residues. The CDR3 DNA reads TGTGCCAGCAGTTTAAGGGGTACTGAAGGAAAGAGGACTGAAGCTTTCTTT. Amino acid sequence: CASSLRGTEGKRTEAFF.

In its sample, this clonotype was seen many times. The gene calls are TRBV11-2 and TRBJ1-1; tentative D call: TRBD1 (6 bases). V was cut by 5 bases and J by 4 bases, with 14 bases left in between. The CDR3 runs to 14 residues. Germline CDR1 is SGHAT and CDR2 is FQNNGV. CDR3 protein: CASSRGGPGTEAFF. CDR3 nucleotide sequence: TGTGCCAGCAGCAGAGGGGGTCCGGGCACTGAAGCTTTCTTT.

This chain joins TRBV2 and TRBJ2-2; D ambiguous. V lost 3 bases to trimming and J lost 4 bases, with 6 bases between them. The CDR3 contains 13 residues. Per the germline V gene, CDR1 is SNHLY and CDR2 is FYNNEI. The chain's CDR3 is CASSDCGTGELFF. In DNA, the CDR3 is TGTGCCAGCAGTGATTGTGGCACCGGGGAGCTGTTTTTT.

This clonotype was picked up many times. The rearrangement uses TRBV20-1 and TRBJ2-7, with unresolved D. The V end was cut by 3 bases, the J end by 2 bases, with 14 bases between. This CDR3 region has 14 residues. Germline V gene sequence: CDR1 DFQATT, CDR2 SNEGSKA (reference sequence). The CDR3 loop reads CSARTAGLTYEQYF. The CDR3 coding sequence is TGCAGTGCTAGGACCGCCGGCCTAACCTACGAGCAGTACTTC.

This clonotype was seen ten or more times. The chain couples TRBV30 to TRBJ2-3; 8 bases line up with TRBD1. The CDR3 loop spans 15 amino acids. V was pared by 2 bases and J by 0 bases, with 4 bases of the junction left unmatched. Germline V CDR1 and CDR2: GTSNPN, SVGIG (reference sequence). The CDR3 DNA follows: TGTGCCTGGAGTCACAGGGGGACCAGCACAGATACGCAGTATTTT. Translated: CAWSHRGTSTDTQYF. The full variable domain, rest sourced from reference TRBV30 and TRBJ2-3, is SQTIHQWPATLVQPVGSPLSLECTVEGTSNPNLYWYRQAAGRGLQLLFYSVGIGQISSEVPQNLSASRPQDRQFILSSKKLLLSDSGFYLCAWSHRGTSTDTQYFGPGTRLTVL.

This clonotype was seen only once. This chain uses TRBV2 with TRBJ1-1, with D tentatively TRBD1 (6 bases). Germline V gene data show CDR1 as SNHLY and CDR2 as FYNNEI. V shed 5 bases and J shed 5 bases, with 15 bases lying between them. The CDR3 has 14 amino acids. CDR3 bases: TGTGCCAGCAGTTACGCAGGGGTGGGAACTGAAGCTTTCTTT. The encoded protein is CASSYAGVGTEAFF. The whole variable domain, filled in from reference TRBV2 and TRBJ1-1, reads EPEVTQTPSHQVTQMGQEVILRCVPISNHLYFYWYRQILGQKVEFLVSFYNNEISEKSEIFDDQFSVERPDGSNFTLKIRSTKLEDSAMYFCASSYAGVGTEAFFGQGTRLTVV.

The chain joins TRBV11-2 to TRBJ2-1; 10 bases map to TRBD2. The CDR3 is made up of 17 amino acids. V lost 3 bases, J lost 3 bases, and 8 bases stayed unmatched. The germline V gene encodes CDR1 SGHAT and CDR2 FQNNGV. CDR3 sequence: CASSLEGSGRFYNEQFF. The CDR3 nucleotides read TGTGCCAGCAGCTTGGAGGGTAGCGGGAGGTTCTACAATGAGCAGTTCTTC.

The chain has TRBV4-2 and TRBJ2-2; 9 positions match TRBD2. Germline V lookup: CDR1 LGHNA, CDR2 YNFKEQ. This CDR3 spans 18 amino acids. The trim removed 3 bases at V and 6 bases at J, leaving 14 bases unmatched. The CDR3 DNA sequence: TGTGCCAGCAGCCAGGTCACCAGGCGAGCGGGGGGACCCGGGGAGCTGTTTTTT. Protein sequence: CASSQVTRRAGGPGELFF.

This clonotype was counted between two and nine times. The chain employs TRBV18 and TRBJ2-7, with a possible D match to TRBD1 (5 bases). V lost 3 bases, J lost 6 bases, and 18 bases lay in between. CDR1 and CDR2 (germline): KGHSH, LQKENI. This CDR3 region has 15 residues. Here the CDR3 reads CASSPVPLDKTEQYF. CDR3 DNA: TGTGCCAGCTCACCCGTCCCACTGGACAAAACCGAGCAGTACTTC.

This clonotype was seen once. The V call is TRBV7-2, the J call TRBJ1-2; D is undetermined. Germline V lookup: CDR1 SGHTA, CDR2 FQGNSA. The CDR3 runs 17 residues. Between the trimmed V and J ends, which lost 2 bases and 8 bases, there was a span of 24 bases. The CDR3 DNA reads as TGTGCCAGCAGCTTATACCTGTTCGGAGCGGCTACGGGGGGCTACACCTTC. This gives the protein CASSLYLFGAATGGYTF. Full variable domain (rest looked up from reference TRBV7-2 and TRBJ1-2): GAGVSQSPSNKVTEKGKDVELRCDPISGHTALYWYRQSLGQGLEFLIYFQGNSAPDKSGLPSDRFSAERTGGSVSTLTIQRTQQEDSAVYLCASSLYLFGAATGGYTFGSGTRLTVV.

The table lists this clonotype with many counts. The V gene is TRBV6-1, the J gene TRBJ1-1, with D tentatively TRBD1 (5 bases). The V gene's germline CDR1 is MNHNS and CDR2 SASEGT. V lost 3 bases to trimming and J lost 9 bases, with 8 bases between them. CDR3 length: 11 amino acids. CDR3 DNA: TGTGCCAGCAGTGATGGGACTAAAGCTTTCTTT. It yields the protein CASSDGTKAFF.

This clonotype was counted at least ten times. The rearrangement uses TRBV3-1 and TRBJ1-5; D is unclear. The V gene's germline CDR1 is LGHDT and CDR2 YNNKEL (reference sequence). Trimming took 0 bases from V and 8 from J, leaving 8 bases between them. This CDR3 spans 13 amino acids. The CDR3 DNA reads TGTGCCAGCAGCCAAGATGAAGTAAAGCCCCAGCATTTT. Encoded protein: CASSQDEVKPQHF.

There are a few counts of this clonotype. This sequence joins TRBV5-5 and TRBJ1-2, with D unclear. The CDR3 consists of 14 residues. V dropped 2 bases and J dropped 8 bases, with 16 bases sitting between them. CDR1 is SGHKS, CDR2 YYEKEE, per germline (reference sequence). This CDR3 reads CASSLLPTGRGYTF. CDR3 bases: TGTGCCAGCAGCTTACTCCCCACGGGCAGGGGCTACACCTTC.

This clonotype has more than one count but fewer than ten. This sequence joins TRBV30 and TRBJ2-3, with D unresolved. Trimming left V 3 bases short and J 0 bases short, with 16 bases between. Germline V gives CDR1 GTSNPN, CDR2 SVGIG (reference sequence). This CDR3 spans 16 amino acids. The CDR3 protein is CAWSLQAPISTDTQYF. DNA for the CDR3: TGTGCCTGGAGCCTCCAGGCACCTATTAGCACAGATACGCAGTATTTT.

The CDR3 is CASSPRTGGAGYGYTF. The CDR3 DNA reads as TGTGCCAGCAGCCCTCGGACAGGGGGCGCGGGCTATGGCTACACCTTC. The V call is TRBV2, the J call TRBJ1-2; 11 nucleotides align to TRBD1. Trimming at V came to 6 bases and at J to 4 bases, leaving 10 bases not matched to a gene. The CDR3 runs to 16 residues. Germline CDR1 SNHLY, CDR2 FYNNEI. Combining the CDR3 with reference TRBV2 and TRBJ1-2 gives the whole variable domain EPEVTQTPSHQVTQMGQEVILRCVPISNHLYFYWYRQILGQKVEFLVSFYNNEISEKSEIFDDQFSVERPDGSNFTLKIRSTKLEDSAMYFCASSPRTGGAGYGYTFGSGTRLTVV.

This clonotype was counted between two and nine times. The chain recombines TRBV5-6 with TRBJ1-5; possibly TRBD1 for D (5 bases). Germline CDR1 and CDR2: SGHDT and YYEEEE. Deletions cut 1 base from V and 0 bases from J, with 14 bases between. The CDR3 has 17 amino acids. CDR3 residues: CASSLYRGEYSNQPQHF. The CDR3 nucleotides are TGTGCCAGCAGCTTGTATAGGGGAGAATATAGCAATCAGCCCCAGCATTTT.